These 10 T cell receptor beta chains share one sample of origin, sequenced in a study of blood T cell repertoires in COVID-19. Assay: immunoSEQ multiplex PCR; the TCRdb copy retains only in-frame clones and omits some. Among 50,000 to 75,000 clones, roughly 90% were seen once, and the ten largest hold roughly 23%. Input material: peripheral blood. The receptor set was obtained from a woman in her forties or fifties with active or convalescent COVID-19.

Comment on this clone: Other DNA sequences within the sample encode an identical CDR3. The chain couples TRBV5-1 to TRBJ2-7; D uncertain. The CDR3 spans 12 residues. Germline CDR1 SGHRS, CDR2 YFSETQ. Trimming stripped 2 bases from V and 3 bases from J, with 6 bases between. This chain's CDR3 is CASSFRGYEQYF. In DNA, the CDR3 is TGCGCCAGCAGCTTCCGAGGCTACGAGCAGTACTTC.

This chain connects TRBV6-5 to TRBJ1-1; D is ambiguous. V lost 5 bases and J 4 bases, leaving 17 bases between the germline ends. Germline CDR1 reads MNHEY; CDR2 reads SVGAGI. The CDR3 sequence is 15 residues long. The CDR3 bases are TGTGCCAGCAGTCCCTTTGGGGTCGGGAGCACTGAAGCTTTCTTT. Amino acid sequence: CASSPFGVGSTEAFF.

The chain couples TRBV29-1 to TRBJ2-2, with D hard to call. V was clipped by 3 bases and J by 3 bases, with 11 bases between them. Germline-derived CDR1 and CDR2 are SQVTM and ANQGSEA. CDR3 length: 14 residues. CDR3 amino acids: CSVELLAYTGELFF. Here the CDR3 DNA reads TGCAGCGTTGAGCTGTTAGCTTACACCGGGGAGCTGTTTTTT.

V usage is TRBV30 and J usage is TRBJ1-1; 7 bases are a match to TRBD1. Germline CDR1 GTSNPN, CDR2 SVGIG (reference sequence). CDR3 size: 12 residues. The V gene end was trimmed by 2 bases and the J gene end by 7 bases; junction bases not matched to a gene: 4. The CDR3 region is CAWSMTGSEAFF. DNA for the CDR3: TGTGCCTGGAGTATGACAGGGAGTGAAGCTTTCTTT.

The J gene is TRBJ1-4, the V gene TRBV9, with 7 bases aligning to TRBD1. The ends lost 4 bases at V and 8 bases at J; junction bases unmatched: 14. The CDR3 has 16 residues. Germline-derived CDR1 and CDR2 are SGDLS and YYNGEE. CDR3 amino acids: CASSPLEGAAGEKLFF. DNA of the CDR3: TGTGCCAGCAGCCCCCTCGAGGGGGCTGCGGGCGAAAAACTGTTTTTT.

The chain uses TRBV27 and TRBJ2-2; the match to TRBD1 covers 12 bases. CDR3 length: 16 amino acids. Germline values: CDR1 MNHEY, CDR2 SMNVEV (reference sequence). After removal of 6 bases from V and 2 bases from J, the junction contained 4 bases not matched to a gene. The CDR3 DNA sequence: TGTGCCAGCAGGCCCGGGACAGGGGGCAACACCGGGGAGCTGTTTTTT. Protein sequence: CASRPGTGGNTGELFF.

The chain carries TRBV19 and TRBJ2-1; D gene ambiguous. The germline V gene encodes CDR1 LNHDA and CDR2 SQIVND (reference sequence). Trimming pared 1 base from V and 4 bases from J, leaving 5 bases between. CDR3 length equals 13 residues. The CDR3 region has the DNA TGTGCCAGTAGTATAGCGGAGTACAATGAGCAGTTCTTC. Encoded protein: CASSIAEYNEQFF.

The rearrangement uses TRBV11-2 and TRBJ2-2, with TRBD2 identical over 10 bases. CDR3 size: 18 residues. J was trimmed by 3 bases and V by 5 bases; bases with no gene match: 12. CDR1 is SGHAT and CDR2 is FQNNGV in the germline V gene. The CDR3 nucleotides are TGTGCCAGCAGCACCCGGACTAGCGGATCCCTATACACCGGGGAGCTGTTTTTT. Encoded protein: CASSTRTSGSLYTGELFF.

The genes are TRBV12-3 or TRBV12-4 and TRBJ2-1, with 8 bases lining up with TRBD2. The CDR3 extends over 13 amino acids. J was trimmed by 9 bases and V by 6 bases; bases with no gene match: 7. Here the CDR3 reads CASSTGLVIEQFF. CDR3 sequence (DNA): TGTGCCAGCAGCACGGGACTAGTAATTGAGCAGTTCTTC.

This chain joins TRBV6-5 and TRBJ2-1; 11 bases map to TRBD2. This CDR3 spans 15 amino acids. Germline loops: CDR1 MNHEY, CDR2 SVGAGI. The J segment lost 3 bases and the V segment lost 6 bases, leaving 4 bases of the junction unmatched. CDR3 nucleotide sequence: TGTGCCAGCAGAATCCTAGCGGGAGGCTACAATGAGCAGTTCTTC. Protein product: CASRILAGGYNEQFF.